This T cell receptor (beta chain) came from a study of PD-1 blockade in mismatch repair-deficient tumors. About the study: All were previously treated, progressing patients with eleven to twelve mismatch repair-deficient cancer types. General study results and limits: Tumor-resident clones, often absent from pretreatment blood, expanded after pembrolizumab and then contracted.

All patients were mismatch repair deficient, assessed by either PCR or immunohistochemistry. Three pembrolizumab responders had their TCRs sequenced. Germline values: CDR1 LNHDA, CDR2 SQIVND (reference sequence). V shed 5 bases and J 2 bases; nucleotides not matched to a gene: 10. CDR3 length: 16 amino acids. A remark on this clone: Its antigen is unidentified.

The method was immunoSEQ multiplex PCR; TCRdb's version includes in-frame clones alone and lacks a portion of them. The table has 60,000 to 70,000 clones, roughly 88% seen once. The clonotype originates from an adult with mismatch repair-deficient cancer. The chain uses TRBV19 and TRBJ2-3; TRBD1 matches 7 bases. The sequencing used peripheral blood, collected 52 weeks after starting pembrolizumab. In DNA, the CDR3 is TGTGCCAGTAGTGCCAAGGGGGCGCAGGACACAGATACGCAGTATTTT. The encoded protein is CASSAKGAQDTDTQYF.